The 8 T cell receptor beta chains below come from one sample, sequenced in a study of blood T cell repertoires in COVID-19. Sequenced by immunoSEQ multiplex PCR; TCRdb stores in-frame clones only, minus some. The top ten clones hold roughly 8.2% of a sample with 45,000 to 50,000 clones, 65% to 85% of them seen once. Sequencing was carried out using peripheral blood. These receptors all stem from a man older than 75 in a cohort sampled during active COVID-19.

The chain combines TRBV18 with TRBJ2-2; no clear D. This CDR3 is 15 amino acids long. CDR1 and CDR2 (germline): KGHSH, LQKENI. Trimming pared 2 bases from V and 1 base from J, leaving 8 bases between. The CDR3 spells CASSPIAGNTGELFF. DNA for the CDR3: TGTGCCAGCTCACCAATCGCAGGGAACACCGGGGAGCTGTTTTTT.

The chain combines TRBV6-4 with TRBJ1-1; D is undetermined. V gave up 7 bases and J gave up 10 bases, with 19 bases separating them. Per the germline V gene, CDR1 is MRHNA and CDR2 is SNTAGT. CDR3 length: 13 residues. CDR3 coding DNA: TGTGCCAGCACCACCGGACCGGGAGGGAGAGCTTTCTTT. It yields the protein CASTTGPGGRAFF.

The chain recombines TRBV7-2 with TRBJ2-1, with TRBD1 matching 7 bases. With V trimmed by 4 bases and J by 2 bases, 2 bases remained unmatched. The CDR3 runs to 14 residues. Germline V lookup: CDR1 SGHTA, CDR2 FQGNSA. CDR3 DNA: TGTGCCAGCAGCTCAGACAGGGCCTACAATGAGCAGTTCTTC. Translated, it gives CASSSDRAYNEQFF.

CDR3 DNA: TGTGCCAGCAGTTATGGGGTCGGGGGGAATGAGCAGTTCTTC. Its translation: CASSYGVGGNEQFF. The rearrangement uses TRBV27 and TRBJ2-1; 7 positions agree with TRBD2. This CDR3 comprises 14 residues. Germline V CDR1 and CDR2: MNHEY, SMNVEV (reference sequence). V was pared by 4 bases and J by 7 bases, with 7 bases of the junction left unmatched.

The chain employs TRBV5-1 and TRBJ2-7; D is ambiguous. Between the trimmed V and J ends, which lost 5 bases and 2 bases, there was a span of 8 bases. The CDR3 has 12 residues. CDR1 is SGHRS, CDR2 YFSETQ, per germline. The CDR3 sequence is CASSLNTYEQYF. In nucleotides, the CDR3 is TGCGCCAGCAGTCTTAACACCTACGAGCAGTACTTC.

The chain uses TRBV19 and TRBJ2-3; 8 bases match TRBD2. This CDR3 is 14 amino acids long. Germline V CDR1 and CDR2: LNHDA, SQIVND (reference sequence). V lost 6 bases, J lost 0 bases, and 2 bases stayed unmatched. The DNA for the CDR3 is TGTGCCAGTAGCCCGGGGGGGAGCACAGATACGCAGTATTTT. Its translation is CASSPGGSTDTQYF. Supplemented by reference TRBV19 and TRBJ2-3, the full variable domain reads DGGITQSPKYLFRKEGQNVTLSCEQNLNHDAMYWYRQDPGQGLRLIYYSQIVNDFQKGDIAEGYSVSREKKESFPLTVTSAQKNPTAFYLCASSPGGSTDTQYFGPGTRLTVL.

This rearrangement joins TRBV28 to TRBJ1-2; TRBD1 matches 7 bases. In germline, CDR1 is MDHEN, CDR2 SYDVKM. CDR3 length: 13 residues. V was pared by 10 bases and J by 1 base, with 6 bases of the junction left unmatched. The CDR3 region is CATSTGLNYGYTF. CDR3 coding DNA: TGTGCCACCTCGACAGGGCTTAACTATGGCTACACCTTC.

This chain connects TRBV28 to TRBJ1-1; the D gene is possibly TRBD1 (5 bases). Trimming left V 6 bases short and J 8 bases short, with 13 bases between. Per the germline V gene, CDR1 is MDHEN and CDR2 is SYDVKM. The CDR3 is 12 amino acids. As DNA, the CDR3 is TGTGCCAGCAGCCTGACAGTTCCGGAAGCTTTCTTT. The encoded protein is CASSLTVPEAFF. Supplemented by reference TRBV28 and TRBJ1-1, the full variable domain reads DVKVTQSSRYLVKRTGEKVFLECVQDMDHENMFWYRQDPGLGLRLIYFSYDVKMKEKGDIPEGYSVSREKKERFSLILESASTNQTSMYLCASSLTVPEAFFGQGTRLTVV.